This record covers a single T cell receptor beta chain. The sample belongs to a study of technical replicates of blood from a handful of donors. Generated by immunoSEQ multiplex PCR, the TCRdb table keeps only in-frame clones and is missing some. The data contain fewer than 90,000 clones, around 94% of them singletons. V lost 2 bases, J lost 6 bases, and 8 bases lay in between. This CDR3 region has 12 residues. From germline, CDR1 is KGHSH and CDR2 LQKENI. Sequenced material: T cells isolated from PBMCs. V and J are TRBV18 and TRBJ2-7; tentatively, D is TRBD1 (5 bases). This receptor was obtained from a human donor in good health. CDR3 protein: CASSPDSSEQYF. The CDR3 DNA reads TGTGCCAGCTCACCAGACAGTTCCGAGCAGTACTTC.